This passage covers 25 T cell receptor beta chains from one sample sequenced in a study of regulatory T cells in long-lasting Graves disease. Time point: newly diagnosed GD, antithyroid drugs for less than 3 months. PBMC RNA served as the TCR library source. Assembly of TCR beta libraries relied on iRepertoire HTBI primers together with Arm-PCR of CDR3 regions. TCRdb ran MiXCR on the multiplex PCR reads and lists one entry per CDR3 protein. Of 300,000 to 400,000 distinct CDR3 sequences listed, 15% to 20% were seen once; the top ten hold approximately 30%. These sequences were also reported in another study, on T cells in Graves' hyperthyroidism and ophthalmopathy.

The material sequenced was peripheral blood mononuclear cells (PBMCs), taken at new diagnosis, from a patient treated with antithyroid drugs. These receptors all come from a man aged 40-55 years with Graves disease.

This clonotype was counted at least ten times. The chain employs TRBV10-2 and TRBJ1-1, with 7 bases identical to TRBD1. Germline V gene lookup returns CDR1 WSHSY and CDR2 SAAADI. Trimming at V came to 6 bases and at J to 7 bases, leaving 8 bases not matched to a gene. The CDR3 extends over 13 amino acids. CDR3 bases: TGCGCCAGCAGCCGACAGGGCTTTAATGAAGCTTTCTTT. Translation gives CASSRQGFNEAFF.

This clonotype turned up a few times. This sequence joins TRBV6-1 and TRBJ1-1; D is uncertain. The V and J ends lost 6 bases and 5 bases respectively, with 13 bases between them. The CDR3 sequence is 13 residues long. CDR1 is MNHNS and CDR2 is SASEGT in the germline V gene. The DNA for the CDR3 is TGTGCCAGCAGCTACGGGTCCTCAACTGAAGCTTTCTTT. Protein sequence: CASSYGSSTEAFF.

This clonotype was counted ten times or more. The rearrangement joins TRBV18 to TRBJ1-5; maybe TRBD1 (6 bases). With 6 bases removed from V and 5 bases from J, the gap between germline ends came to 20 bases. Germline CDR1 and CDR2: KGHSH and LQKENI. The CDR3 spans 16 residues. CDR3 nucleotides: TGTGCCAGCTCGCCAGACAGGAGGTGGGAGTATCAGCCCCAGCATTTT. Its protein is CASSPDRRWEYQPQHF.

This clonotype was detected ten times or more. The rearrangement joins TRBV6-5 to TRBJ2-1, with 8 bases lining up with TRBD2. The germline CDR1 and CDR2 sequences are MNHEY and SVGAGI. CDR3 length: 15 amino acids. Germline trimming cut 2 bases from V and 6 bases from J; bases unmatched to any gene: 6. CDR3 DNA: TGTGCCAGCAGTTACATGCTAGCGGGCGTCAATGAGCAGTTCTTC. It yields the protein CASSYMLAGVNEQFF.

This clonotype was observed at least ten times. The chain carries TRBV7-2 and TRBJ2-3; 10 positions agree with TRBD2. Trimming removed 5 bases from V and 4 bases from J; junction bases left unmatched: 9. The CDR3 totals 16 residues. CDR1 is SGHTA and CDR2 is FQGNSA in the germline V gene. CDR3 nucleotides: TGTGCCAGCAGCCTCACGGGAGCGGGGGGGCCAGATACGCAGTATTTT. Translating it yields CASSLTGAGGPDTQYF.

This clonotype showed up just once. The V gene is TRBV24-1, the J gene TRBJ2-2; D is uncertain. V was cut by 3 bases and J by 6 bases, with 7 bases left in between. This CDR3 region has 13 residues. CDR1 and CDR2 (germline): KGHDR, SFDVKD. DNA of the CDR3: TGTGCCACCAGTGATAGGGCGGCCGGGGAGCTGTTTTTT. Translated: CATSDRAAGELFF.

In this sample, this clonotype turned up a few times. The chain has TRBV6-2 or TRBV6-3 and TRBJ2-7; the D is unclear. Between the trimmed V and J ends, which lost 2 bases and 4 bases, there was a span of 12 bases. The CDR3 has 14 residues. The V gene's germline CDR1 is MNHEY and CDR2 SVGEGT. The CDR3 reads CASSYGLASYEQYF. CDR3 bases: TGTGCCAGCAGTTACGGCTTAGCTTCGTACGAGCAGTACTTC.

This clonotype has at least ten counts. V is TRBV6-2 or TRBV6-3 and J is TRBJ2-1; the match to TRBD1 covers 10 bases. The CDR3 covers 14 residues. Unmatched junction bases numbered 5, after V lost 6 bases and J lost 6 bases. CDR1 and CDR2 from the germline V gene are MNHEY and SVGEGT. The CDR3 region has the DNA TGTGCCAGCAGACGGGACAGGGGCGGCAATGAGCAGTTCTTC. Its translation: CASRRDRGGNEQFF.

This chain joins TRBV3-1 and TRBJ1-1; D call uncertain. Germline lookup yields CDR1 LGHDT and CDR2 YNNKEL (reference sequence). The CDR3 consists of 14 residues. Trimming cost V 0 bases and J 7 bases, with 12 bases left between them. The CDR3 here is CASSQDSRAGEAFF. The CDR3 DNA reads TGTGCCAGCAGCCAAGATAGCCGAGCAGGTGAAGCTTTCTTT.

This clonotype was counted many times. The CDR3: CASSLLGEAFF. CDR3 DNA: TGTGCCAGCAGTTTATTAGGTGAAGCTTTCTTT. This rearrangement joins TRBV28 to TRBJ1-1; no clear D gene. Germline CDR1 and CDR2: MDHEN and SYDVKM. The CDR3 runs to 11 residues. Trimming removed 1 base from V and 7 bases from J, with 4 bases in between. The full variable domain, in which reference TRBV28 and TRBJ1-1 provide the parts outside the CDR3, is DVKVTQSSRYLVKRTGEKVFLECVQDMDHENMFWYRQDPGLGLRLIYFSYDVKMKEKGDIPEGYSVSREKKERFSLILESASTNQTSMYLCASSLLGEAFFGQGTRLTVV.

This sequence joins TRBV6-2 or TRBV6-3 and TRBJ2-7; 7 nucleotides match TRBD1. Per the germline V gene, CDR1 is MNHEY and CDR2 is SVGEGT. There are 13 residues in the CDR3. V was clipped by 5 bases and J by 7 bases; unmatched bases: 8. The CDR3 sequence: CASSPGTDPEQYF. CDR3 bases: TGTGCCAGCAGTCCCGGGACAGACCCGGAGCAGTACTTC.

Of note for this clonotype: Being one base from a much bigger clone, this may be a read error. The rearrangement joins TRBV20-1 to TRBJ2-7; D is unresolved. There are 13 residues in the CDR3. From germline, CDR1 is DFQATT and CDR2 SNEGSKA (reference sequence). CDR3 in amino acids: CSAIPRNFYEQHF. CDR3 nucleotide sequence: TGCAGTGCTATCCCCAGGAATTTCTACGAGCAGCACTTC.

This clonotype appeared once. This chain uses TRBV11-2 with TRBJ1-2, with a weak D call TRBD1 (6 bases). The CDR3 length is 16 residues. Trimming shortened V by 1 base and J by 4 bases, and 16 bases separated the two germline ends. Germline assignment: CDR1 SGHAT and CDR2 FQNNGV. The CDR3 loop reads CASSLADGGSSYGYTF. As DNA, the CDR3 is TGTGCCAGCAGCTTAGCAGACGGGGGCAGTAGCTATGGCTACACCTTC.

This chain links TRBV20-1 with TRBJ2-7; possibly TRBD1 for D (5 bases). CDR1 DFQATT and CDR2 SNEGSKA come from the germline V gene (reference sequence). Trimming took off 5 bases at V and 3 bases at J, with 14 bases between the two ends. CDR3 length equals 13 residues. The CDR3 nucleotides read TGCAGTGCTCTAGGGGCCAGATACTACGAGCAGTACTTC. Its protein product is CSALGARYYEQYF.

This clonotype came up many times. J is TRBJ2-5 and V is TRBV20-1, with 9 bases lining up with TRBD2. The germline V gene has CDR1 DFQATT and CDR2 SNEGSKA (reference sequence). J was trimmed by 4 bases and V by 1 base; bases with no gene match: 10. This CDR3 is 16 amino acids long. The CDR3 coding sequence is TGCAGTGCTAGAGTGGGGCTAGCGGGGAATAGAGAGACCCAGTACTTC. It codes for CSARVGLAGNRETQYF.

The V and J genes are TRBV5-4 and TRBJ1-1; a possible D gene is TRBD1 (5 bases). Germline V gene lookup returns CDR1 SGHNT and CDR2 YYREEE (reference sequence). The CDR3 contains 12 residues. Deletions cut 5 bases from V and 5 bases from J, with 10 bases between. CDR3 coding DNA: TGTGCCAGCAGTGTGGGACTTACTGAAGCTTTCTTT. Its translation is CASSVGLTEAFF. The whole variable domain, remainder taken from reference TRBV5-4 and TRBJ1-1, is ETGVTQSPTHLIKTRGQQVTLRCSSQSGHNTVSWYQQALGQGPQFIFQYYREEENGRGNFPPRFSGLQFPNYSSELNVNALELDDSALYLCASSVGLTEAFFGQGTRLTVV.

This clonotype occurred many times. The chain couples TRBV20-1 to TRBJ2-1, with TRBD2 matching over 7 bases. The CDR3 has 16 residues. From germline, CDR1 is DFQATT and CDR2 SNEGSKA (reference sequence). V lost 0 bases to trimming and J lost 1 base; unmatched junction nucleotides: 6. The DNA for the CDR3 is TGCAGTGCTAGAGATCTCCGGGGGGTATCCTACAATGAGCAGTTCTTC. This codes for CSARDLRGVSYNEQFF.

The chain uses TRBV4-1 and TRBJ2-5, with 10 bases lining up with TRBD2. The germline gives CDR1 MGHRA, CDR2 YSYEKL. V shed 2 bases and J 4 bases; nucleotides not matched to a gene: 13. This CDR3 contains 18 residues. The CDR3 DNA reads TGCGCCAGCAGCCAATGGCCTAGCGGGGGAGGTAGGGGAGAGACCCAGTACTTC. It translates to CASSQWPSGGGRGETQYF.

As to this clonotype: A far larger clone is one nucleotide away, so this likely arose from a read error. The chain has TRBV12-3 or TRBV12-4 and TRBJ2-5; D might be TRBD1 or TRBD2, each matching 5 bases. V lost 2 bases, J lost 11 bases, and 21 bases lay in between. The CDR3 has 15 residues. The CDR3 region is CASSLRGGYSNEQYF. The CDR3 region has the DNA TGTGCCAGCAGTTTAAGGGGCGGGTACTCCAATGAGCAGTACTTC.

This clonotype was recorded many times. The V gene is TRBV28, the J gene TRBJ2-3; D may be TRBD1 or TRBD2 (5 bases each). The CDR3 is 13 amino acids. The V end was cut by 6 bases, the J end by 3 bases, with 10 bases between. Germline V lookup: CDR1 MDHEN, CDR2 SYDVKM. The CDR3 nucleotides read TGTGCCAGCAGAACTAGGGGAACAGATACGCAGTATTTT. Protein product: CASRTRGTDTQYF. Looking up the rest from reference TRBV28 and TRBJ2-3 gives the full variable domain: DVKVTQSSRYLVKRTGEKVFLECVQDMDHENMFWYRQDPGLGLRLIYFSYDVKMKEKGDIPEGYSVSREKKERFSLILESASTNQTSMYLCASRTRGTDTQYFGPGTRLTVL.

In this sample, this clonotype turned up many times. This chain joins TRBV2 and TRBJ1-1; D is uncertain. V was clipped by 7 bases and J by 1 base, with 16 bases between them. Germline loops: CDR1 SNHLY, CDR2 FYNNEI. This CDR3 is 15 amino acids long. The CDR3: CASTPDLRPNTEAFF. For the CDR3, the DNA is TGTGCCAGCACTCCCGATTTGCGTCCGAACACTGAAGCTTTCTTT.

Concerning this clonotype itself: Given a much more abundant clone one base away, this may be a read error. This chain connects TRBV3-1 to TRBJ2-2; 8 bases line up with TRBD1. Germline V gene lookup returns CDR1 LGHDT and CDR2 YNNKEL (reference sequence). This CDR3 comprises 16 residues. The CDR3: CASSRDNRGNTGGLFF. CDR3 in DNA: TGTGCCAGCAGCCGAGATAACAGGGGGAACACCGGGGGGCTGTTTTTT.

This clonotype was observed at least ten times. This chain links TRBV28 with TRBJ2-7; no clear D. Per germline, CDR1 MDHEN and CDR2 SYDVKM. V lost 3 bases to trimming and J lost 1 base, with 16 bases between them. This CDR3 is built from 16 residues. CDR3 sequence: CASSLAPQGLSYEQYF. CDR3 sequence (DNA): TGTGCCAGCAGTTTGGCTCCTCAAGGTCTGTCCTACGAGCAGTACTTC. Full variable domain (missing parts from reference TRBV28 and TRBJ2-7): DVKVTQSSRYLVKRTGEKVFLECVQDMDHENMFWYRQDPGLGLRLIYFSYDVKMKEKGDIPEGYSVSREKKERFSLILESASTNQTSMYLCASSLAPQGLSYEQYFGPGTRLTVT.

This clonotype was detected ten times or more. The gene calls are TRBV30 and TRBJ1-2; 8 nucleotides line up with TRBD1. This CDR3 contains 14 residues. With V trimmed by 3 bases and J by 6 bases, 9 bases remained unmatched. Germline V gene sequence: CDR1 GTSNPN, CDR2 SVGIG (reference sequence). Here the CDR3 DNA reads TGTGCCTGGAGCCGGGACAGGAAACGAAATGGCTACACCTTC. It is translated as CAWSRDRKRNGYTF.

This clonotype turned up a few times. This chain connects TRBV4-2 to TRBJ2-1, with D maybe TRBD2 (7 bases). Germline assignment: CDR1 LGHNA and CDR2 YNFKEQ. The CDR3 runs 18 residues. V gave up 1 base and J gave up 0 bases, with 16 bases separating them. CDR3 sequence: CASSQAGGDTSSYNEQFF. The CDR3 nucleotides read TGTGCCAGCAGCCAAGCTGGGGGGGACACGAGCTCCTACAATGAGCAGTTCTTC.